This paragraph covers one T cell receptor beta chain sequence. The repertoire was sequenced with immunoSEQ multiplex PCR; TCRdb's copy has only in-frame clones and lacks some. This table has fewer than 25,000 clones, 55% to 80% appearing once. The entry originates in a study of somatic mutations in cytotoxic T cells in rheumatoid arthritis. Study-wide context: Each patient's diagnosis was followed right away by a blood draw (approximately 33 ml EDTA), before any treatment.

The CDR3 is 15 amino acids. Germline loops: CDR1 LGHNA, CDR2 YSLEER. Deletions cut 1 base from V and 0 bases from J, with 6 bases between. The sample consisted of CD8+ T cells sorted from blood. This TCR was sampled from an adult with rheumatoid arthritis. The rearrangement joins TRBV4-3 to TRBJ2-2, with D hard to call. CDR3 loop: CASSQGTTNTGELFF. CDR3 sequence (DNA): TGCGCCAGCAGCCAAGGAACTACGAACACCGGGGAGCTGTTTTTT.